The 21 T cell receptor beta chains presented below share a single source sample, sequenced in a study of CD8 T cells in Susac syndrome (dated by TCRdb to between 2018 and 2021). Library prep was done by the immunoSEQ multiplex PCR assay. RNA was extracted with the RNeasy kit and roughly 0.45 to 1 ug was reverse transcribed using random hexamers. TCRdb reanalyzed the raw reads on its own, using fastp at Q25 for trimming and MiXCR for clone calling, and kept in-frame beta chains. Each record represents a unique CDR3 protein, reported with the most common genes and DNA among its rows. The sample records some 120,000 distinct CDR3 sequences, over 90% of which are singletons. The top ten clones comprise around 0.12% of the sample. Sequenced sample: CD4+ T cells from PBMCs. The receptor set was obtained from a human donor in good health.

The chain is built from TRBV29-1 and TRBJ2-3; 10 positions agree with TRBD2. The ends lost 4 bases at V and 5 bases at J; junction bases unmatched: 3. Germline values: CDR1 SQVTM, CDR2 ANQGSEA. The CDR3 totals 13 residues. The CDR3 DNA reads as TGCAGCGTTGGGGCTAGCGGGGGAGATACGCAGTATTTT. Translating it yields CSVGASGGDTQYF.

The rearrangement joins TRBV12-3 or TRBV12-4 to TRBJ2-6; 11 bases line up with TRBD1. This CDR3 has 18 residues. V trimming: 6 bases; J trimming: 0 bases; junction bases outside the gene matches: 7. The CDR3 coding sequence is TGTGCCAGCAGCTCGAGGGACAGGGGGTCCTCTGGGGCCAACGTCCTGACTTTC. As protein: CASSSRDRGSSGANVLTF.

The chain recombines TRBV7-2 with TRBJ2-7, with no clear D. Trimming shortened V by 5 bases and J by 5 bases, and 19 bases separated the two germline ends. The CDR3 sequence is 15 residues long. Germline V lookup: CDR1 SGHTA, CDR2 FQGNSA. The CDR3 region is CASSDSGARFHEQYF. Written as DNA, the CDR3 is TGTGCCAGCAGCGATAGTGGTGCGAGATTCCACGAGCAGTACTTC.

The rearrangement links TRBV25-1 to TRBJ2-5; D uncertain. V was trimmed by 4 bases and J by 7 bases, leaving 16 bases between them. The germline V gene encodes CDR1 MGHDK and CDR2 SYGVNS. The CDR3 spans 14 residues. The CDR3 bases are TGTGCCAGCAGTGCCCTCGGGTTGGCTGGGACCCAGTACTTC. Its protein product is CASSALGLAGTQYF. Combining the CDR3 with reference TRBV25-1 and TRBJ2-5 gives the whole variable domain EADIYQTPRYLVIGTGKKITLECSQTMGHDKMYWYQQDPGMELHLIHYSYGVNSTEKGDLSSESTVSRIRTEHFPLTLESARPSHTSQYLCASSALGLAGTQYFGPGTRLLVL.

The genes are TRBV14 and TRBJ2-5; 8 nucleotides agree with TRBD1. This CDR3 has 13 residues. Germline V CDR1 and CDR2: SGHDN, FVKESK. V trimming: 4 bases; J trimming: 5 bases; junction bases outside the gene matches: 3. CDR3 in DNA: TGTGCCAGCAGCCGGGACAGGAGGGAGACCCAGTACTTC. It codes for CASSRDRRETQYF.

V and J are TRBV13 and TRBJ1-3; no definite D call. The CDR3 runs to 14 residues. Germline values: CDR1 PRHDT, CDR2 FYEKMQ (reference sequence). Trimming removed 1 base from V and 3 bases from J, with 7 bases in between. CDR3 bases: TGTGCCAGCAGCTTAGTAGGGAGTGGAAACACCATATATTTT. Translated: CASSLVGSGNTIYF.

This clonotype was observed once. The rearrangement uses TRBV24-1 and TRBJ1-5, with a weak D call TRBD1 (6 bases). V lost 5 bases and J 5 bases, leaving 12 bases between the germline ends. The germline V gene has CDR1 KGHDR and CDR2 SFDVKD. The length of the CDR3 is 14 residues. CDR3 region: CATSAGTGYQPQHF. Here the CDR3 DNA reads TGTGCCACCAGTGCCGGAACAGGGTATCAGCCCCAGCATTTT.

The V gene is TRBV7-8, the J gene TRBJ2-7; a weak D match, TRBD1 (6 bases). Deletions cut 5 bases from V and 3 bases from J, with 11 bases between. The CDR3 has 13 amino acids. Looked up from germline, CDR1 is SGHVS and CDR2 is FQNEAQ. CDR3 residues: CASSARDNYEQYF. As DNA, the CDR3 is TGTGCCAGCAGCGCCCGGGACAACTACGAGCAGTACTTC.

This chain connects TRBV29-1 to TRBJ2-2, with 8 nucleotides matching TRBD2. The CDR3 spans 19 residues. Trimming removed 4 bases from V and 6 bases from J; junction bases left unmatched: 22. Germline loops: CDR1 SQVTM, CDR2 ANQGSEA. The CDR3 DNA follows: TGCAGCGTTGGAATGGGCCTAGCGGGTAGACGGGGGGGACCCGGGGAGCTGTTTTTT. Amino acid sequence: CSVGMGLAGRRGGPGELFF.

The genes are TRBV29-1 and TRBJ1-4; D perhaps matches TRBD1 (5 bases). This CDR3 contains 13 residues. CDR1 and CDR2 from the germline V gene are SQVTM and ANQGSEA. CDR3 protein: CSARDARGEKLFF. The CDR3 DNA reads TGCAGTGCCCGGGACGCCCGAGGAGAAAAACTGTTTTTT.

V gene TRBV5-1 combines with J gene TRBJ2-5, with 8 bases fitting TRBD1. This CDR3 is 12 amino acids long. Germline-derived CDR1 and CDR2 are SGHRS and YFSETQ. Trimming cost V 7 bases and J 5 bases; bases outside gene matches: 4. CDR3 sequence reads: CASGQGVETQYF. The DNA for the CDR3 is TGCGCCAGCGGACAGGGCGTGGAGACCCAGTACTTC.

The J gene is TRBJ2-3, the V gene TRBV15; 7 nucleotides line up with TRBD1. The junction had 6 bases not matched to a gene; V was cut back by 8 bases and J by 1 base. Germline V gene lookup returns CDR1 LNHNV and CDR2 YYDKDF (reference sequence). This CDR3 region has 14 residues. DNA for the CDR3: TGTGCCACCCTCCGGACAGGCCGCACAGATACGCAGTATTTT. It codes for CATLRTGRTDTQYF. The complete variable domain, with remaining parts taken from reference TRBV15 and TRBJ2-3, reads DAMVIQNPRYQVTQFGKPVTLSCSQTLNHNVMYWYQQKSSQAPKLLFHYYDKDFNNEADTPDNFQSRRPNTSFCFLDIRSPGLGDTAMYLCATLRTGRTDTQYFGPGTRLTVL.

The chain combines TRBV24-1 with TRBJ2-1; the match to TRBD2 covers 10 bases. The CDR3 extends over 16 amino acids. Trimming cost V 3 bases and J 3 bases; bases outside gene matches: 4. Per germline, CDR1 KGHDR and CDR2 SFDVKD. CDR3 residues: CATSDIAGGNYNEQFF. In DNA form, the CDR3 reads TGTGCCACCAGTGATATAGCGGGAGGCAACTACAATGAGCAGTTCTTC.

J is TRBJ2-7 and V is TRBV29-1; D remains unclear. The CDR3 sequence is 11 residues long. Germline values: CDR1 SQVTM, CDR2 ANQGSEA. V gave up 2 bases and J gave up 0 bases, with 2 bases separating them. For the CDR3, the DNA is TGCAGCGTTGAAATCTCCTACGAGCAGTACTTC. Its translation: CSVEISYEQYF.

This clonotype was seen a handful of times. CDR3 nucleotide sequence: TGTGCCACCAGTGAAGGGGGCGGCAATCAGCCCCAGCATTTT. It translates to CATSEGGGNQPQHF. The chain combines TRBV24-1 with TRBJ1-5, with TRBD1 matching over 7 bases. V was clipped by 4 bases and J by 2 bases; unmatched bases: 1. The germline V gene has CDR1 KGHDR and CDR2 SFDVKD. The CDR3 covers 14 residues.

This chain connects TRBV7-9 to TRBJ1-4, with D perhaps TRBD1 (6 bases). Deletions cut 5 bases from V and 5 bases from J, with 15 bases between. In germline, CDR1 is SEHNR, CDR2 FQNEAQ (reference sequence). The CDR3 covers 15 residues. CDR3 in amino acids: CASSPEGGWNEKLFF. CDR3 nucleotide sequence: TGTGCCAGCAGCCCCGAGGGGGGCTGGAATGAAAAACTGTTTTTT.

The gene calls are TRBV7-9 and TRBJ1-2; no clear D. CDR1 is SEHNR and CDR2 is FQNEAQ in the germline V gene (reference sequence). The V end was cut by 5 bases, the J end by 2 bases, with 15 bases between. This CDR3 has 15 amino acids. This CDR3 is CASSPEYRVNYGYTF. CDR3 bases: TGTGCCAGCAGCCCGGAGTATCGGGTGAACTATGGCTACACCTTC.

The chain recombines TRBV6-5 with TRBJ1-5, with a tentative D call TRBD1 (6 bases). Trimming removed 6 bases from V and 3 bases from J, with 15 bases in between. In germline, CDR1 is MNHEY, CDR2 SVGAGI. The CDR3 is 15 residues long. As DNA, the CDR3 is TGTGCCAGCAGCTACAACAGGGTGGACAATCAGCCCCAGCATTTT. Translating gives CASSYNRVDNQPQHF.

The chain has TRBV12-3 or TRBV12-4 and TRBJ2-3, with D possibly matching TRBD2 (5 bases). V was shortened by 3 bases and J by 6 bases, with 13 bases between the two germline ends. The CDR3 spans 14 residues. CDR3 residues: CASSLGVARDTQYF. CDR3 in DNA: TGTGCCAGCAGTTTGGGAGTAGCTAGGGATACGCAGTATTTT.

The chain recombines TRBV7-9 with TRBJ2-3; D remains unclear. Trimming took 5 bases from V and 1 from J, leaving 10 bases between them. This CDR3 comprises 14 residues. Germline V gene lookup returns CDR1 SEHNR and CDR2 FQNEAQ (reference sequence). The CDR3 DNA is TGTGCCAGCAGCCCCTCTCCAGGCACAGATACGCAGTATTTT. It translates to CASSPSPGTDTQYF.

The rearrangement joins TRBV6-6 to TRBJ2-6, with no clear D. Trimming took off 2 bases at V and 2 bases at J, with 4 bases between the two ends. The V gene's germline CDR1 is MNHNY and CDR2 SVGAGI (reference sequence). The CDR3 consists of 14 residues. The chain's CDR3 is CASSYTAGANVLTF. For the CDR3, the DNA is TGTGCCAGCAGTTACACCGCTGGGGCCAACGTCCTGACTTTC.